The T cell receptor beta chain under discussion was sequenced for a study of blood T cells in healthy people across ages. The overall study: Per two T cells, about one barcoded beta molecule was captured through template switching. Overall study results and limits: Age brought a roughly linear fall in TCR beta diversity measured per million T cells.

A second PCR, run for about 6 to 12 cycles, used a sample-barcoded 5' primer plus a J-beta primer mix. A template-switch adaptor containing 12 random nucleotides labeled each cDNA molecule. TCRdb re-called the 5' RACE reads through MiXCR, storing one row per CDR3 protein. The data hold 600,000 to 650,000 distinct CDR3 sequences, with roughly 58% observed a single time. The CDR3 covers 15 residues. The V and J ends lost 3 bases and 1 base, in that order; junction bases with no gene match: 4. In germline, CDR1 is SGHAT, CDR2 FQNNGV. A remark on this clonotype: Its cognate antigen is unknown.

The gene calls are TRBV11-2 and TRBJ2-5; the match to TRBD1 covers 8 bases. Sequenced material: blood. The clonotype originates from a man in his sixties in good health. In nucleotides, the CDR3 is TGTGCCAGCAGCTTGCAGGGGGCAATCCAAGAGACCCAGTACTTC. Translating it yields CASSLQGAIQETQYF.